The 18 T cell receptor beta chains below come from one sample, sequenced in a study of blood T cell repertoires in COVID-19. Repertoires were generated with immunoSEQ multiplex PCR, while TCRdb's copy carries only in-frame clones and drops some. Of fewer than 200,000 clones in the sample, 80% to 90% were seen once. The sequenced sample consisted of PBMCs or T cells enriched from blood (not recorded which). These receptors were obtained from a woman aged 45-59 years in a cohort exposed to, infected with or recovered from COVID-19 (not recorded which).

This sequence joins TRBV7-9 and TRBJ1-1, with 7 bases matching TRBD1. The CDR3 is 14 amino acids. The V gene end was trimmed by 5 bases and the J gene end by 1 base; junction bases not matched to a gene: 4. Germline assignment: CDR1 SEHNR and CDR2 FQNEAQ (reference sequence). CDR3 loop: CASSPGTANTEAFF. The DNA of the CDR3 is TGTGCCAGCAGCCCGGGGACAGCGAACACTGAAGCTTTCTTT.

V and J are TRBV3-1 (or the pseudogene TRBV3-2) and TRBJ1-2; D gene unclear. CDR1 and CDR2 from the germline V gene are LGHDT and YNNKEL (reference sequence). The CDR3 spans 14 residues. Trimming cost V 1 base and J 4 bases, with 10 bases left between them. CDR3 DNA: TGTGCCAGCAGCCAAGTCATGGGCGTCTATGGCTACACCTTC. Amino acid sequence: CASSQVMGVYGYTF.

The V call is TRBV9, the J call TRBJ2-2, with D possibly being TRBD1 (8 bases). Deletions cut 4 bases from V and 6 bases from J, with 13 bases between. CDR3 length: 14 amino acids. Germline V gene data show CDR1 as SGDLS and CDR2 as YYNGEE. The CDR3 loop is CASSSTGGAGELFF. For the CDR3, the DNA is TGTGCCAGCAGCTCCACAGGGGGGGCCGGGGAGCTGTTTTTT.

This clone was seen only a few times. The chain carries TRBV7-3 and TRBJ1-1; D unresolved. The CDR3 is 13 amino acids. V was trimmed by 0 bases and J by 6 bases, leaving 8 bases between them. In germline, CDR1 is SGHTA, CDR2 FQGTGA. In DNA form, the CDR3 reads TGTGCCAGCAGCTTAACTCCAGGCGCTGAAGCTTTCTTT. Protein: CASSLTPGAEAFF.

The V call is TRBV5-1, the J call TRBJ2-3; 11 nucleotides match TRBD1. Germline V gives CDR1 SGHRS, CDR2 YFSETQ. The CDR3 loop spans 15 amino acids. Losses at the gene ends were 3 bases for V and 5 bases for J; bases not matched to a gene: 5. This CDR3 reads CASSSGQGALDTQYF. CDR3 coding DNA: TGCGCCAGCAGCTCAGGACAGGGGGCACTAGATACGCAGTATTTT.

CDR3 protein: CASSLGGDRVYGYTF. The CDR3 nucleotides read TGTGCCAGCAGCTTGGGAGGGGACAGGGTCTATGGCTACACCTTC. This sequence joins TRBV5-4 and TRBJ1-2; 9 nucleotides align to TRBD1. The V segment lost 0 bases and the J segment 4 bases; nucleotides outside the gene matches: 4. The germline CDR1 and CDR2 sequences are SGHNT and YYREEE (reference sequence). This CDR3 contains 15 residues.

The sample holds one count of this clone. Other nucleotide sequences from this sample produce the same CDR3. The rearrangement links TRBV2 to TRBJ2-5, with a tentative D call TRBD1 (6 bases). This CDR3 is 14 amino acids long. V was cut by 3 bases and J by 2 bases, with 10 bases left in between. Germline CDR1 and CDR2: SNHLY and FYNNEI. CDR3 in DNA: TGTGCCAGCAGTGAGCGGCAGGGGCAAGAGACCCAGTACTTC. The encoded protein is CASSERQGQETQYF.

V is TRBV28 and J is TRBJ2-7; a weak D match, TRBD2 (5 bases). This CDR3 has 13 residues. CDR1 MDHEN and CDR2 SYDVKM come from the germline V gene. Trimming pared 1 base from V and 6 bases from J, leaving 10 bases between. The CDR3 DNA is TGTGCCAGCAGTTTATCCCGACTACTCGAGCAGTACTTC. Translated, it gives CASSLSRLLEQYF.

The chain carries TRBV3-1 (or the pseudogene TRBV3-2) and TRBJ2-5; D possibly corresponds to TRBD1 (5 bases). The V and J ends lost 2 bases and 2 bases respectively, with 12 bases between them. The CDR3 is made up of 15 amino acids. Germline V lookup: CDR1 LGHDT, CDR2 YNNKEL (reference sequence). CDR3 in DNA: TGTGCCAGCAGCCAATCACGGAAGGGGCAAGAGACCCAGTACTTC. Amino acids: CASSQSRKGQETQYF.

The J gene is TRBJ1-1, the V gene TRBV28, with 8 bases lining up with TRBD1. The germline V gene has CDR1 MDHEN and CDR2 SYDVKM. The V and J ends lost 1 base and 10 bases, in that order; junction bases with no gene match: 11. The CDR3 is made up of 15 amino acids. This CDR3 is CASSLSRGLVSIAFF. CDR3 DNA sequence: TGTGCCAGCAGTTTATCCAGGGGGCTCGTGAGTATAGCTTTCTTT.

The chain couples TRBV4-2 to TRBJ1-4; D might be TRBD1 (5 bases). The CDR3 covers 15 residues. The ends were cut back, 3 bases at V and 5 bases at J, with 13 bases in the middle. Germline V gene data show CDR1 as LGHNA and CDR2 as YNFKEQ. CDR3 in DNA: TGTGCCAGCAGCCAGGATTTTTCAGGGAATGAAAAACTGTTTTTT. Translated: CASSQDFSGNEKLFF.

This clone was seen once. This rearrangement joins TRBV20-1 to TRBJ2-3; 14 nucleotides line up with TRBD2. The V gene's germline CDR1 is DFQATT and CDR2 SNEGSKA (reference sequence). Germline trimming cut 3 bases from V and 2 bases from J; bases unmatched to any gene: 19. There are 21 residues in the CDR3. The CDR3 reads CSASGGGGLAGAGKVTDTQYF. As DNA, the CDR3 is TGCAGTGCTAGTGGGGGCGGGGGACTAGCGGGAGCTGGCAAGGTCACAGATACGCAGTATTTT.

The chain joins TRBV6-1 to TRBJ2-3; 10 bases fit TRBD2. In germline, CDR1 is MNHNS, CDR2 SASEGT. V lost 3 bases and J lost 1; bases outside the gene matches: 4. The CDR3 is made up of 16 amino acids. DNA of the CDR3: TGTGCCAGCAGTGAGAGCGGGGGGGCCGGCACAGATACGCAGTATTTT. It codes for CASSESGGAGTDTQYF.

V and J are TRBV7-2 and TRBJ1-2; D is possibly TRBD1 (6 bases). The CDR3 loop spans 13 amino acids. Trimming pared 4 bases from V and 1 base from J, leaving 7 bases between. CDR1 and CDR2 from the germline V gene are SGHTA and FQGNSA. The CDR3, as DNA: TGTGCCAGCAGCTCGGACAGTAACTATGGCTACACCTTC. Protein sequence: CASSSDSNYGYTF.

The gene calls are TRBV11-1 and TRBJ2-7; TRBD1 might be the D (5 bases). The germline V gene encodes CDR1 SGHAT and CDR2 FQDESV (reference sequence). The CDR3 has 16 residues. V lost 1 base and J lost 6, with 19 bases in between. The CDR3 reads CASSLGLWGRAPEQYF. CDR3 DNA sequence: TGTGCCAGCAGCTTAGGACTCTGGGGCAGGGCCCCCGAGCAGTACTTC.

This chain joins TRBV21-1 and TRBJ2-4; TRBD2, the table's D call, was not compared with the DNA. TRBV21-1 is listed as a pseudogene. CDR3 length: 14 residues. The CDR3 sequence is CASEDGGLKNIQYF. The CDR3, as DNA: TGTGCCAGCGAGGACGGAGGACTCAAAAACATTCAGTACTTC.

The rearrangement joins TRBV13 to TRBJ1-2; 8 nucleotides line up with TRBD1. The V and J ends lost 0 bases and 4 bases, in that order; junction bases with no gene match: 7. Looked up from germline, CDR1 is PRHDT and CDR2 is FYEKMQ (reference sequence). This CDR3 has 16 amino acids. The CDR3 region is CASSLGPKGQGYGYTF. The DNA for the CDR3 is TGTGCCAGCAGCTTAGGCCCGAAAGGACAGGGCTATGGCTACACCTTC.

This clone occurred a few times. The genes are TRBV9 and TRBJ2-1; 8 bases fit TRBD1. This CDR3 contains 15 residues. V was pared by 1 base and J by 4 bases, with 4 bases of the junction left unmatched. Germline CDR1 reads SGDLS; CDR2 reads YYNGEE. The CDR3: CASSVTGGGYNEQFF. The CDR3, as DNA: TGTGCCAGCAGCGTAACAGGGGGTGGGTACAATGAGCAGTTCTTC. Looking up the rest from reference TRBV9 and TRBJ2-1 gives the full variable domain: DSGVTQTPKHLITATGQRVTLRCSPRSGDLSVYWYQQSLDQGLQFLIQYYNGEERAKGNILERFSAQQFPDLHSELNLSSLELGDSALYFCASSVTGGGYNEQFFGPGTRLTVL.